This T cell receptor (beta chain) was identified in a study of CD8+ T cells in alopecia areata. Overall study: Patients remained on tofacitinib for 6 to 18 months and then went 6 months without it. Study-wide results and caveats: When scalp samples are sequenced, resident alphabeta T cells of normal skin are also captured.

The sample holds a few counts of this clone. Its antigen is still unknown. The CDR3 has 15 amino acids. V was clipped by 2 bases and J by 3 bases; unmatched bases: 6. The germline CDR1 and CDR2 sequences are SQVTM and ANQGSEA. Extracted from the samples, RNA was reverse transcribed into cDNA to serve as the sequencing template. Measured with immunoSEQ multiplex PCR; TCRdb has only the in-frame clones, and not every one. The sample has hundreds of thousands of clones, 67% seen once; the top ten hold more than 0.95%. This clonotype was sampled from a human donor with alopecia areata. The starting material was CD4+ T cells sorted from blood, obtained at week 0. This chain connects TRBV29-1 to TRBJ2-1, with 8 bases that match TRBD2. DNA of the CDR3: TGCAGCGTTGAAATTTCGGGGGGGAGCTACAATGAGCAGTTCTTC. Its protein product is CSVEISGGSYNEQFF.